A selection of T cell receptor beta chains follows, all from one sample in a study of cytomegalovirus exposure and HLA in healthy donors. Libraries were prepared by immunoSEQ multiplex PCR; TCRdb keeps only in-frame clonotypes and omits some of them. Among around 130,000 clones listed, 81% were seen once. Sequenced material: PBMCs. These receptors were collected from a woman aged 40 to 55 in good health and CMV-seronegative. Each CDR3 is given with its conserved first and last residue. D genes are given only for firm matches. The listing skips clone size in some rows; elsewhere it reads once, few, many or a size class.

clone_size j_call d_call v_call cdr3_nt cdr3_aa
NA TRBJ1-5 TRBD1 TRBV19 TGTGCCAGTGAGCGAGGGACAGGGGGCTATAGCAATCAGCCCCAGCATTTT CASERGTGGYSNQPQHF
NA TRBJ2-2 NA TRBV19 TGTGCCAGTAGAATCCAGGGGCTCGACACCGGGGAGCTGTTTTTT CASRIQGLDTGELFF
NA TRBJ1-1 NA TRBV2 TGTGCCAGCACAAAAGCGGGACCTATGAACACTGAAGCTTTCTTT CASTKAGPMNTEAFF
NA TRBJ2-6 NA TRBV5-6 TGTGCCAGCAGCTTGGGGGGGGCTGGGGCCAACGTCCTGACTTTC CASSLGGAGANVLTF
NA TRBJ1-1 TRBD1 TRBV6-4 TGTGCCAGCAGTGAAACGGACAGGGGGCTAACTGAAGCTTTCTTT CASSETDRGLTEAFF
once TRBJ2-7 NA TRBV7-9 TGTTCCAGCAGCTTAGCTGGGACATCATACGAGCAGTACTTC CSSSLAGTSYEQYF
NA TRBJ2-3 TRBD2 TRBV5-1 TGCGCCAGCAGCTTGGGGTATAGCGGGAGCACAGATACGCAGTATTTT CASSLGYSGSTDTQYF
NA TRBJ1-1 NA TRBV7-2 TGTGCCAGCAGTCTAACTCAGGGACTCTCTGAAGCTTTCTTT CASSLTQGLSEAFF
NA TRBJ1-1 NA TRBV19 TGTGCCAGTACCTTGACAGGAGAAAACACTGAAGCTTTCTTT CASTLTGENTEAFF
NA TRBJ2-2 NA TRBV7-8 TGTGCCAGCAGCTACGGAAGAGGGAAGGGAACTGGGGAGCTGTTTTTT CASSYGRGKGTGELFF
once TRBJ1-3 NA TRBV9 TGTGCCAGCGGAAAGACAAGCTCTGGAAACACCATATATTTT CASGKTSSGNTIYF
NA TRBJ1-4 NA TRBV7-2 TGTGCCAGCAGCTTAGGGTCCTCGGGTGGTGAAAAACTGTTTTTT CASSLGSSGGEKLFF
NA TRBJ2-5 TRBD1 TRBV7-2 TGTGCCAGCAGCCGGACAGGGGGAGAGACCCAGTACTTC CASSRTGGETQYF
NA TRBJ1-1 NA TRBV19 TGTGCCAGTAGTATCTTCCCGATACCGGCTGAAGCTTTCTTT CASSIFPIPAEAFF
NA TRBJ1-2 TRBD1 TRBV27 TGTGCCAGCAGTCCGTGGGGACAGGCCAACTATGGCTACACCTTC CASSPWGQANYGYTF
NA TRBJ2-1 TRBD2 TRBV14 TGTGCCAGCAGTCGGACTAGCGGGAGACCTTTCTCCTACAATGAGCAGTTCTTC CASSRTSGRPFSYNEQFF
NA TRBJ2-7 TRBD1 TRBV7-6 TGTGCCAGCAGCGCAACAGGGGGCTCCTCCTACGAGCAGTACTTC CASSATGGSSYEQYF
NA TRBJ1-5 NA TRBV28 TGTGCCAGCAGTCTCGCCGGGGGGAGCAATCAGCCCCAGCATTTT CASSLAGGSNQPQHF
NA TRBJ1-4 NA TRBV27 TGTGCCAGCAAGAGGCTGACTAATGAAAAACTGTTTTTT CASKRLTNEKLFF
once TRBJ2-3 NA TRBV28 TGTGCCAGCAGTTCTGACATGGGACAATCGGAGGATACGCAGTATTTT CASSSDMGQSEDTQYF
NA TRBJ2-1 NA TRBV7-8 TGTGCCAGCAGCCCGGATTACAAGGAGGACAATGAGCAGTTCTTC CASSPDYKEDNEQFF
NA TRBJ2-7 TRBD2 TRBV7-6 TGTGCCAGCAGCTCCGCGGGGGTTACCTACGAGCAGTACTTC CASSSAGVTYEQYF
NA TRBJ1-6 NA TRBV4-2 TGTGCCAGCAATCGGGTGAGCGATTCACCCCTCCACTTT CASNRVSDSPLHF
NA TRBJ1-1 TRBD1 TRBV19 TGTGCCAGTATGGCTTGGGGGACAGGGGTCACTGAAGCTTTCTTT CASMAWGTGVTEAFF
NA TRBJ2-7 NA TRBV6-1 TGTGCCAGCGGTAACAGGGAGAAGTACGAGCAGTACTTC CASGNREKYEQYF
NA TRBJ2-7 TRBD1 TRBV6-5 TGTGCCAGCAGTTCCTCGGGACAGGGGATGTCCGAGCAGTACTTC CASSSSGQGMSEQYF
NA TRBJ1-5 NA TRBV7-8 TGTGCCAGCAGCTTAGAAACCGGGACAAGAGGTCAGCCCCAGCATTTT CASSLETGTRGQPQHF
NA TRBJ2-1 TRBD2 TRBV5-4 TGTGCCAGCAGCTCTCCGGGACTAGCAGTCAATGAGCAGTTCTTC CASSSPGLAVNEQFF
NA TRBJ1-2 NA TRBV29-1 TGCAGCGCTGCATCAGGGTACGCCGGCTACACCTTC CSAASGYAGYTF
NA TRBJ1-4 NA TRBV23-1 TGCGCCAGCAGTCAATTGGCGGCAGTCTCGACAACTAATGAAAAACTGTTTTTT CASSQLAAVSTTNEKLFF
NA TRBJ1-5 TRBD1 TRBV27 TGTGCCAGCAGTACCCTGTCCGAGGGGGCGCATCAGCCCCAGCATTTT CASSTLSEGAHQPQHF
NA TRBJ2-1 TRBD1 TRBV10-1 TGCGCCAGCAGGGGACAGGGGGCGGGTGAGCAGTTCTTC CASRGQGAGEQFF
NA TRBJ1-2 TRBD1 TRBV6-6 TGTGCCAGCAGCCCGGACAGGGACTATGGCTACACCTTC CASSPDRDYGYTF
NA TRBJ2-3 NA TRBV7-6 TGTGCCAGCAGCTTAATCGGAGGAGCAGATACGCAGTATTTT CASSLIGGADTQYF
NA TRBJ2-6 NA TRBV11-1 TGTGCCAGCAGCCCCTCTTACGGGTTGAGGGCCAACGTCCTGACTTTC CASSPSYGLRANVLTF
NA TRBJ1-1 NA TRBV28 TGTGCCAGCAGATCAACAGGGCTGAACACTGAAGCTTTCTTT CASRSTGLNTEAFF
NA TRBJ2-7 TRBD1 TRBV7-2 TGTGCCAGCAGCTCGAAGCCGGGACAGGGAATCGGAGAGCAGTACTTC CASSSKPGQGIGEQYF
few TRBJ1-4 NA TRBV30 TGTGCCTGGAGTGTACGGGTCCTTATTGCAACTAATGAAAAACTGTTTTTT CAWSVRVLIATNEKLFF
NA TRBJ2-7 TRBD2 TRBV18 TGTGCCAGCTCACTAGGACTAGCAGGTGAGCAGTACTTC CASSLGLAGEQYF
few TRBJ1-1 NA TRBV10-1 TGCGCCAGCAGTGTTAGCGCAGCGACTGAAGCTTTCTTT CASSVSAATEAFF
NA TRBJ2-5 NA TRBV6-1 TGTGCCAGCAGAAAGGCGGGAAACGGGAAGACCCAGTACTTC CASRKAGNGKTQYF
NA TRBJ2-1 NA TRBV6-6 TGTGCCAGCAGTTACACGGGAGAGCAGTTCTTC CASSYTGEQFF
NA TRBJ2-3 TRBD1 TRBV18 TGTGCCAGCTCAACCAGGGACAGTTACGGGTATTTT CASSTRDSYGYF
NA TRBJ2-7 TRBD2 TRBV10-2 TGCGCCAGCAGTGACCCCGGGACTAGCGCCTACGAGCAGTACTTC CASSDPGTSAYEQYF
NA TRBJ1-4 TRBD1 TRBV2 TGTGCCAGCAGCGAACAGGGGGCAACTAATGAAAAACTGTTTTTT CASSEQGATNEKLFF
NA TRBJ2-2 TRBD2 TRBV6-6 TGTGCCAGCAGTGACCCCGGACTAGTGGATGGGGAGCTGTTTTTT CASSDPGLVDGELFF
NA TRBJ1-2 NA TRBV15 TGTGCCACCAGCAGAGGGCCGGTACAGTATCCGGTTGGCTACACCTTC CATSRGPVQYPVGYTF
NA TRBJ2-3 TRBD2 TRBV5-4 TGTGCCAGCAGCTTGGGGACTAGCGGGAGATTAAGGGGGAGCACAGATACGCAGTATTTT CASSLGTSGRLRGSTDTQYF
NA TRBJ2-3 TRBD2 TRBV12-5 TGTGCTAGTGGTTTGGGGACTAGCGGGAGCACAGATACGCAGTATTTT CASGLGTSGSTDTQYF
NA TRBJ2-5 NA TRBV7-9 TGTGCCAGCACACGGAGGGAAGAGACCCAGTACTTC CASTRREETQYF
NA TRBJ1-1 NA TRBV5-1 TGCGCCAGCAGCTTGGTCGGGGTTGAGAACACTGAAGCTTTCTTT CASSLVGVENTEAFF
NA TRBJ2-5 TRBD2 TRBV7-9 TGTGCCAGCAGCTTGGGAGGGGTCGAGACCCAGTACTTC CASSLGGVETQYF
NA TRBJ2-1 NA TRBV6-5 TGTGCCAGCAGTTACCCCTCCGGGACAGCGGGCAATGAGCAGTTCTTC CASSYPSGTAGNEQFF
once TRBJ1-3 TRBD1 TRBV19 TGTGCCAGTAGTGACCCCTTACAGGGGGTCTTTGGAAACACCATATATTTT CASSDPLQGVFGNTIYF